The 25 T cell receptor beta chains below all came from one sample that was sequenced in a study of blood T cell repertoires in COVID-19. Here immunoSEQ multiplex PCR was the method, and the copy in TCRdb shows in-frame clones only, minus some. The sample shows 200,000 to 300,000 clones, around four fifths of them seen only once. The sequencing input was peripheral blood. All receptors derive from a woman in her 70s with acute or convalescent COVID-19.

CDR3 nucleotide sequence: TGTGCCAGCAGCCCAGGCCCGGGGCAAGAGACCCAGTACTTC. Residues: CASSPGPGQETQYF. The chain is built from TRBV9 and TRBJ2-5; TRBD2 is a possible D gene (5 bases). Trimming shortened V by 4 bases and J by 2 bases, and 12 bases separated the two germline ends. The CDR3 covers 14 residues. The germline CDR1 and CDR2 sequences are SGDLS and YYNGEE.

The rearrangement joins TRBV7-2 to TRBJ1-2; 9 bases align to TRBD1. CDR1 is SGHTA and CDR2 is FQGNSA in the germline V gene. Germline trimming cut 1 base from V and 12 bases from J; bases unmatched to any gene: 12. The CDR3 has 15 residues. DNA for the CDR3: TGTGCCAGCAGCTTAGTCCGTTCGACAGGGGGATCTCACACCTTC. The encoded protein is CASSLVRSTGGSHTF.

V gene TRBV6-5 combines with J gene TRBJ2-3; no clear D gene. V lost 1 base and J 0 bases, leaving 11 bases between the germline ends. CDR3 length: 16 amino acids. Germline-derived CDR1 and CDR2 are MNHEY and SVGAGI. In nucleotides, the CDR3 is TGTGCCAGCAGTTACTTCGTTGGGCTTAGCACAGATACGCAGTATTTT. This encodes CASSYFVGLSTDTQYF.

The chain has TRBV7-6 and TRBJ2-7; D call uncertain. This CDR3 has 15 residues. CDR1 SGHVS and CDR2 FNYEAQ come from the germline V gene. The V and J ends lost 1 base and 0 bases respectively, with 10 bases between them. This CDR3 is CASSLGYGGSYEQYF. The DNA of the CDR3 is TGTGCCAGCAGCTTAGGGTACGGCGGCTCCTACGAGCAGTACTTC.

In its sample, this clone was seen once. V usage is TRBV6-5 and J usage is TRBJ1-5; D is ambiguous. This CDR3 is built from 13 residues. V lost 2 bases and J lost 5, with 7 bases in between. From germline, CDR1 is MNHEY and CDR2 SVGAGI. In DNA, the CDR3 is TGTGCCAGCAGTTACGGGGAGTATCAGCCCCAGCATTTT. This sequence encodes CASSYGEYQPQHF.

This chain connects TRBV4-2 to TRBJ1-1; D is ambiguous. The V and J ends lost 0 bases and 1 base respectively, with 6 bases between them. The CDR3 covers 14 residues. The germline V gene has CDR1 LGHNA and CDR2 YNFKEQ. DNA for the CDR3: TGTGCCAGCAGCCAAGATATTCGGAACACTGAAGCTTTCTTT. It specifies CASSQDIRNTEAFF.

This clone was seen a single time. V gene TRBV27 combines with J gene TRBJ1-1, with a tentative D call TRBD1 (5 bases). Per the germline V gene, CDR1 is MNHEY and CDR2 is SMNVEV (reference sequence). V lost 0 bases and J lost 7, with 15 bases in between. This CDR3 comprises 15 residues. The CDR3, as DNA: TGTGCCAGCAGTTTATCCTCGGACAACTCCCTTGAAGCTTTCTTT. Protein sequence: CASSLSSDNSLEAFF.

This chain uses TRBV7-2 with TRBJ1-1, with 8 nucleotides matching TRBD1. The CDR3 runs to 14 residues. The V and J ends lost 4 bases and 4 bases, in that order; junction bases with no gene match: 5. The germline CDR1 and CDR2 sequences are SGHTA and FQGNSA. CDR3 protein: CASSSWTGSTEAFF. The CDR3, as DNA: TGTGCCAGCAGCTCCTGGACAGGGAGCACTGAAGCTTTCTTT.

The rearrangement links TRBV5-6 to TRBJ2-5; D not resolved. The V end was cut by 6 bases, the J end by 1 base, with 13 bases between. This CDR3 region has 14 residues. Germline loops: CDR1 SGHDT, CDR2 YYEEEE. CDR3 protein: CASTQIAIQETQYF. Here the CDR3 DNA reads TGTGCCAGCACCCAGATAGCTATCCAAGAGACCCAGTACTTC.

The rearrangement links TRBV30 to TRBJ1-4, with TRBD1 matching over 9 bases. The CDR3 spans 15 residues. Losses at the gene ends were 3 bases for V and 8 bases for J; bases not matched to a gene: 10. CDR1 is GTSNPN and CDR2 is SVGIG in the germline V gene (reference sequence). CDR3 sequence: CAWSPRTGVWEKLFF. The CDR3 bases are TGTGCCTGGAGCCCCCGGACAGGGGTTTGGGAAAAACTGTTTTTT.

The chain employs TRBV11-3 and TRBJ1-1; D is possibly TRBD1 (5 bases). Trimming pared 3 bases from V and 3 bases from J, leaving 8 bases between. Germline V lookup: CDR1 SGHNT, CDR2 YENEEA. The CDR3 has 13 residues. Here the CDR3 reads CASSFVRDTEAFF. CDR3 nucleotides: TGTGCCAGCAGCTTTGTCAGGGACACTGAAGCTTTCTTT.

This clone was observed a few times. The rearrangement joins TRBV25-1 to TRBJ1-2; 7 bases line up with TRBD1. The V and J ends lost 6 bases and 8 bases, in that order; junction bases with no gene match: 0. The V gene's germline CDR1 is MGHDK and CDR2 SYGVNS. The CDR3 has 10 residues. CDR3 in DNA: TGTGCCAGCAGACAGGGGGGCTACACCTTC. It codes for CASRQGGYTF.

There are a few counts of this clone. This CDR3 is CASRGGVGYTF. For the CDR3, the DNA is TGTGCCAGCAGAGGGGGCGTTGGCTACACCTTC. The V gene is TRBV6-5, the J gene TRBJ1-2; 7 nucleotides agree with TRBD1. The junction had 2 bases not matched to a gene; V was cut back by 6 bases and J by 7 bases. The germline CDR1 and CDR2 sequences are MNHEY and SVGAGI. The CDR3 sequence is 11 residues long.

This chain joins TRBV5-1 and TRBJ1-2; 7 bases fit TRBD1. This CDR3 spans 13 amino acids. From germline, CDR1 is SGHRS and CDR2 YFSETQ. Trimming at V came to 4 bases and at J to 3 bases, leaving 3 bases not matched to a gene. CDR3 loop: CASSPGQDYGYTF. The CDR3 DNA is TGCGCCAGCAGCCCCGGACAGGACTATGGCTACACCTTC.

V is TRBV5-1 and J is TRBJ1-5; D not certain. Germline V gene lookup returns CDR1 SGHRS and CDR2 YFSETQ. The CDR3 is made up of 15 amino acids. Trimming cost V 0 bases and J 4 bases, with 11 bases left between them. The CDR3 sequence: CASSLGDSGNQPQHF. The CDR3 DNA sequence: TGCGCCAGCAGCTTGGGAGACTCTGGGAATCAGCCCCAGCATTTT.

The rearrangement joins TRBV28 to TRBJ1-1, with D unresolved. From germline, CDR1 is MDHEN and CDR2 SYDVKM. Trimming pared 8 bases from V and 1 base from J, leaving 11 bases between. The CDR3 is 13 amino acids. The CDR3 region is CASGLYRNTEAFF. In nucleotides, the CDR3 is TGTGCCAGCGGACTTTACAGGAACACTGAAGCTTTCTTT. Looking up the rest from reference TRBV28 and TRBJ1-1 gives the full variable domain: DVKVTQSSRYLVKRTGEKVFLECVQDMDHENMFWYRQDPGLGLRLIYFSYDVKMKEKGDIPEGYSVSREKKERFSLILESASTNQTSMYLCASGLYRNTEAFFGQGTRLTVV.

The chain recombines TRBV3-1 (or the pseudogene TRBV3-2) with TRBJ1-2, with 7 bases that match TRBD1. The V gene end was trimmed by 1 base and the J gene end by 5 bases; junction bases not matched to a gene: 7. The V gene's germline CDR1 is LGHDT and CDR2 YNNKEL (reference sequence). The CDR3 has 15 amino acids. CDR3 bases: TGTGCCAGCAGCCAAGCCAGACAGGGAACTTATGGCTACACCTTC. This encodes CASSQARQGTYGYTF.

The genes are TRBV7-9 and TRBJ2-7, with 11 bases fitting TRBD1. Germline lookup yields CDR1 SEHNR and CDR2 FQNEAQ (reference sequence). The V and J ends lost 5 bases and 6 bases, in that order; junction bases with no gene match: 6. The CDR3 covers 14 residues. CDR3 in amino acids: CASSETDRGLEQYF. Written as DNA, the CDR3 is TGTGCCAGCAGCGAAACGGACAGGGGGCTCGAGCAGTACTTC. The full variable domain, with the rest looked up from reference TRBV7-9 and TRBJ2-7, is DTGVSQNPRHKITKRGQNVTFRCDPISEHNRLYWYRQTLGQGPEFLTYFQNEAQLEKSRLLSDRFSAERPKGSFSTLEIQRTEQGDSAMYLCASSETDRGLEQYFGPGTRLTVT.

The V call is TRBV29-1, the J call TRBJ1-2; TRBD1 agrees at 8 bases. Germline CDR1 SQVTM, CDR2 ANQGSEA. The CDR3 is 12 residues long. With V trimmed by 4 bases and J by 8 bases, 6 bases remained unmatched. The CDR3 DNA sequence: TGCAGCGTTGGGTCGGACAGGGTCGGCTACACCTTC. Protein: CSVGSDRVGYTF.

V is TRBV6-1 and J is TRBJ2-7; TRBD1 might be the D (6 bases). The V end was cut by 4 bases, the J end by 7 bases, with 23 bases between. The CDR3 extends over 16 amino acids. Germline CDR1 is MNHNS and CDR2 is SASEGT. CDR3 region: CASSATFTPGAGEQYF. The DNA for the CDR3 is TGTGCCAGCAGTGCCACGTTTACGCCAGGGGCAGGGGAGCAGTACTTC.

V and J are TRBV7-2 and TRBJ1-1; possible D gene TRBD1, 5 bases. The CDR3 spans 15 residues. V was pared by 1 base and J by 5 bases, with 14 bases between. Germline CDR1 SGHTA, CDR2 FQGNSA. The CDR3 DNA sequence: TGTGCCAGCAGCTTAGTTGTCAGGGAATGGACTGAAGCTTTCTTT. Protein: CASSLVVREWTEAFF.

J is TRBJ2-7 and V is TRBV15, with 10 bases identical to TRBD1. The junction had 1 base not matched to a gene; V was cut back by 5 bases and J by 3 bases. Germline CDR1 is LNHNV and CDR2 is YYDKDF (reference sequence). The CDR3 is 13 residues long. CDR3 sequence: CATSWTGGYEQYF. DNA of the CDR3: TGTGCCACCAGCTGGACAGGGGGCTACGAGCAGTACTTC.

This rearrangement joins TRBV5-1 to TRBJ2-7; 8 nucleotides agree with TRBD2. Germline CDR1 reads SGHRS; CDR2 reads YFSETQ. The CDR3 covers 17 residues. With 4 bases clipped from V and 3 bases from J, the junction kept 15 bases outside the gene matches. The CDR3 region has the DNA TGCGCCAGCAGCGTGGACCCCGGGGGGGGCAAAGTCTACGAGCAGTACTTC. Encoded protein: CASSVDPGGGKVYEQYF.

The chain couples TRBV27 to TRBJ1-2; TRBD1 matches 8 bases. With V trimmed by 2 bases and J by 4 bases, 6 bases remained unmatched. Germline V gives CDR1 MNHEY, CDR2 SMNVEV (reference sequence). The CDR3 is 15 residues long. The CDR3 bases are TGTGCCAGCAGTTTAGGACAGGGAAAAGCCTATGGCTACACCTTC. This translates into CASSLGQGKAYGYTF.

This rearrangement joins TRBV5-8 to TRBJ1-2; D gene unclear. V lost 4 bases and J lost 5, with 9 bases in between. The germline V gene has CDR1 SGHTS and CDR2 YDEGEE. The CDR3 is 12 residues long. The CDR3 nucleotides read TGTGCCAGCAGCCAAAGCATTTATGGCTACACCTTC. Residues: CASSQSIYGYTF.